This TCR beta chain was profiled in a study of cytotoxic CD8 clonotypes in ibrutinib-treated CLL. Across the study: Response specimens were obtained following a median treatment duration of roughly 11 months, with a range of 6 to 36.

The TCR beta libraries used approximately 2 micrograms of genomic DNA that came from cryopreserved PBMCs. On this clone: As yet, its antigen is unknown. This specimen includes other DNA sequences encoding the same CDR3.

Broader study findings: While tracking circulating CD8+ T-cell counts, baseline clonality exceeded that of age-matched healthy donors. Public clonotypes were seen rarely and were contracted or stable on treatment.

V was clipped by 6 bases and J by 2 bases; unmatched bases: 3. The CDR3 has 12 amino acids. From germline, CDR1 is SQVTM and CDR2 ANQGSEA. Sequencing used immunoSEQ multiplex PCR; TCRdb keeps in-frame clones, though not all of them. Among 200,000 or so clones listed, more than 70% were seen once. J is TRBJ2-7 and V is TRBV29-1, with 8 bases identical to TRBD1. The specimen comprised PBMCs, sampled after 12 months of ibrutinib treatment. This sequence originates from a human donor with chronic lymphocytic leukemia. The CDR3 DNA follows: TGCAGCGTGGGGACAGGAACCTACGAGCAGTACTTC. Translated, it gives CSVGTGTYEQYF.